Following are 6 T cell receptor beta chains from one sample sequenced in a study of blood T cells in healthy people across ages. The second PCR ran about 6 to 11 cycles with a sample-barcoded 5' primer and J-beta primers. From the 5' RACE reads, TCRdb called clonotypes with MiXCR, one entry per CDR3 protein. This repertoire shows 790,000 or so distinct CDR3 sequences, about 42% found once; its top ten account for 15% to 20%. The material sequenced was blood. The receptor set was obtained from an elderly man in good health.

V and J are TRBV5-1 and TRBJ2-1; 10 bases are shared with TRBD2. The junction had 5 bases not matched to a gene; V was cut back by 4 bases and J by 4 bases. CDR3 length: 15 residues. Germline lookup yields CDR1 SGHRS and CDR2 YFSETQ. Written as DNA, the CDR3 is TGCGCCAGCAGCCGTCGACTAGCGGGTTACAATGAGCAGTTCTTC. Its protein is CASSRRLAGYNEQFF. The entire variable domain, with the rest obtained from reference TRBV5-1 and TRBJ2-1, is as follows: KAGVTQTPRYLIKTRGQQVTLSCSPISGHRSVSWYQQTPGQGLQFLFEYFSETQRNKGNFPGRFSGRQFSNSRSEMNVSTLELGDSALYLCASSRRLAGYNEQFFGPGTRLTVL.

This clonotype was seen a handful of times. The gene calls are TRBV6-1 and TRBJ2-3; TRBD2 agrees at 8 bases. Germline CDR1 MNHNS, CDR2 SASEGT. There are 18 residues in the CDR3. V dropped 9 bases and J dropped 5; count of bases not matched to a gene: 22. CDR3 sequence reads: CASPGIFWREDLIDTQYF. The CDR3 bases are TGTGCCAGTCCGGGGATCTTTTGGCGGGAGGATCTTATAGATACGCAGTATTTT.

A single count supports this clonotype. This may stem from a read error, because a much larger clone lies one nucleotide away. The chain is built from TRBV3-1 and TRBJ2-7; D gene unclear. Per germline, CDR1 LGHDT and CDR2 YNNKEL (reference sequence). V was cut by 4 bases and J by 1 base, with 11 bases left in between. The CDR3 sequence is 14 residues long. The CDR3 region is CASSPVQSSYEQYF. For the CDR3, the DNA is TGTGCCAGCAGCCCGGTACAATCATCCTACGAGCAGTACTTC.

V usage is TRBV7-9 and J usage is TRBJ2-3, with D perhaps matching TRBD2 (7 bases). Germline V gene sequence: CDR1 SEHNR, CDR2 FQNEAQ (reference sequence). There are 15 residues in the CDR3. Trimming shortened V by 5 bases and J by 0 bases, and 12 bases separated the two germline ends. The CDR3 DNA reads as TGTGCCAGCAGCGCCCGCGGGGGCAGCACAGATACGCAGTATTTT. This encodes CASSARGGSTDTQYF.

The chain joins TRBV5-1 to TRBJ2-5; 7 positions match TRBD2. The J segment lost 11 bases and the V segment lost 4 bases, leaving 14 bases of the junction unmatched. Germline V CDR1 and CDR2: SGHRS, YFSETQ. The CDR3 sequence is 14 residues long. Here the CDR3 DNA reads TGCGCCAGCAGCCTCAACCACCCTAGCGGTGAGCAGTACTTC. Protein product: CASSLNHPSGEQYF.

Many counts were recorded for this clonotype. The rearrangement links TRBV24-1 to TRBJ2-1; D remains unclear. Looked up from germline, CDR1 is KGHDR and CDR2 is SFDVKD. The CDR3 extends over 14 amino acids. V was pared by 3 bases and J by 3 bases, with 8 bases between. CDR3 loop: CATSDRTVYNEQFF. The CDR3 nucleotides read TGTGCCACCAGTGATCGGACGGTCTACAATGAGCAGTTCTTC.